This TCR beta chain emerged from a study of cytomegalovirus exposure and HLA in healthy donors. Both 60 Vbeta primers and 13 Jbeta primers went into the PCR. TCRdb's table, derived via immunoSEQ multiplex PCR, lists solely in-frame clones and lacks some. Of about 150,000 clones detected, approximately 77% appear once; the ten largest clones hold 1.1% to 1.5%. Deletions cut 6 bases from V and 3 bases from J, with 15 bases between. The CDR3 consists of 15 residues. Looked up from germline, CDR1 is MNHEY and CDR2 is SVGAGI. This clone has a handful of counts. Sequencing used PBMCs. This clonotype originated in a woman aged 35 to 49 in good health and CMV-seronegative. This chain links TRBV6-5 with TRBJ1-5, with a possible D match to TRBD1 (5 bases). The CDR3 reads CASRPVGGFNQPQHF. The DNA of the CDR3 is TGTGCCAGCAGGCCGGTTGGGGGGTTCAATCAGCCCCAGCATTTT.